The clone carrying this T cell receptor (beta chain) appeared a few times. Antigen specificity is unknown. To make TCR beta libraries, researchers used iRepertoire HTBI primers and Arm-PCR of CDR3 regions. TCRdb reanalysed the multiplex PCR reads using MiXCR and keeps one entry per CDR3 protein. This sample has 350,000 to 550,000 distinct CDR3 sequences, with over 15% found just once. Specified time point: newly diagnosed GD, antithyroid drugs for less than 3 months. The TCR library was made from RNA extracted from PBMCs. It was American Thyroid Association guidelines that determined Graves' disease diagnosis. Germline-derived CDR1 and CDR2 are SNHLY and FYNNEI. Trimming stripped 6 bases from V and 6 bases from J, with 12 bases between. This CDR3 contains 13 residues. The data stem from a study of regulatory T cells in long-lasting Graves disease. Study results and limitations: The study found TRBV28, TRBJ1-2 and TRBJ2-5 favored in persistent disease. It was possible that the small sample size reduced accuracy.

The same specimen was also included in a second study, on T cells in Graves' hyperthyroidism and ophthalmopathy. This second study notes: The diagnoses drew upon clinical symptoms, serum thyroxine and TRAb, thyroid ultrasound and orbital computed tomography.

This sequence originates from a woman aged 18 to 35 with Graves disease. This sample comprised peripheral blood mononuclear cells (PBMCs), obtained at new diagnosis, from a patient treated with antithyroid drugs. This chain links TRBV2 with TRBJ2-1, with D hard to call. CDR3 sequence (DNA): TGTGCCAGCAGCTACCACCCCAGCAATGAGCAGTTCTTC. Protein sequence: CASSYHPSNEQFF.